A single sample gave rise to the 29 T cell receptor beta chains below, sequenced in a study of control samples from healthy donors and cancer patients. Assay: immunoSEQ multiplex PCR; the TCRdb copy retains only in-frame clones and omits some. The repertoire consists of about 140,000 clones, with roughly 92% occurring once and the leading ten covering about an eighth. The sample consisted of blood. The receptors were sampled from a man aged 35 to 55 in good health.

This rearrangement joins TRBV2 to TRBJ1-2; unclear D gene. There are 15 residues in the CDR3. Germline values: CDR1 SNHLY, CDR2 FYNNEI. With 5 bases removed from V and 5 bases from J, the gap between germline ends came to 18 bases. The CDR3 coding sequence is TGTGCCAGCAGTCAAAGTAGCGGTCCCCTGTATGGCTACACCTTC. Translating it yields CASSQSSGPLYGYTF. The entire variable domain, with the rest obtained from reference TRBV2 and TRBJ1-2, is as follows: EPEVTQTPSHQVTQMGQEVILRCVPISNHLYFYWYRQILGQKVEFLVSFYNNEISEKSEIFDDQFSVERPDGSNFTLKIRSTKLEDSAMYFCASSQSSGPLYGYTFGSGTRLTVV.

J is TRBJ1-2 and V is TRBV5-5; unclear D gene. This CDR3 is 15 amino acids long. Germline assignment: CDR1 SGHKS and CDR2 YYEKEE (reference sequence). The V gene lost 0 bases and the J gene lost 7 bases, with 16 bases spanning the gap. This CDR3 is CASSLVPEGPGGYTF. The CDR3, as DNA: TGTGCCAGCAGCTTGGTACCCGAGGGTCCGGGTGGCTACACCTTC.

The rearrangement joins TRBV28 to TRBJ1-5, with D maybe TRBD1 (5 bases). This CDR3 is 15 amino acids long. Germline V lookup: CDR1 MDHEN, CDR2 SYDVKM. V lost 3 bases and J lost 3, with 12 bases in between. The CDR3 spells CASSLQGASNQPQHF. The CDR3 DNA is TGTGCCAGCAGTTTGCAAGGGGCCTCCAATCAGCCCCAGCATTTT.

This chain links TRBV7-2 with TRBJ2-2; 7 bases match TRBD1. Germline assignment: CDR1 SGHTA and CDR2 FQGNSA. CDR3 size: 16 residues. Unmatched junction bases numbered 7, after V lost 5 bases and J lost 1 base. The CDR3 here is CASSQAGGRNTGELFF. In DNA form, the CDR3 reads TGTGCCAGCAGCCAAGCAGGGGGACGGAACACCGGGGAGCTGTTTTTT.

This chain connects TRBV5-6 to TRBJ2-4; D not certain. Germline CDR1 SGHDT, CDR2 YYEEEE. Trimming shortened V by 4 bases and J by 8 bases, and 10 bases separated the two germline ends. The CDR3 spans 12 residues. This CDR3 is CASSLSSDIQYF. The CDR3 nucleotides are TGTGCCAGCAGCCTTTCTTCGGACATTCAGTACTTC.

V gene TRBV13 combines with J gene TRBJ1-1, with 7 bases aligning to TRBD1. The trim removed 5 bases at V and 5 bases at J, leaving 5 bases unmatched. The CDR3 loop spans 13 amino acids. The germline V gene encodes CDR1 PRHDT and CDR2 FYEKMQ (reference sequence). The CDR3 DNA is TGTGCCAGCAGCCGGACAGGCGGGACTGAAGCTTTCTTT. Translating gives CASSRTGGTEAFF.

The chain has TRBV5-6 and TRBJ2-1; no reliable D call. V was trimmed by 4 bases and J by 6 bases, leaving 8 bases between them. Germline V gene lookup returns CDR1 SGHDT and CDR2 YYEEEE. This CDR3 comprises 12 residues. The CDR3 nucleotides read TGTGCCAGCAGCCCCGTACTCAATGAGCAGTTCTTC. This translates into CASSPVLNEQFF.

V gene TRBV28 combines with J gene TRBJ2-2; 12 nucleotides line up with TRBD1. Germline V lookup: CDR1 MDHEN, CDR2 SYDVKM. V lost 6 bases and J lost 6; bases outside the gene matches: 5. This CDR3 comprises 15 residues. CDR3 sequence reads: CASRRGTGGPGELFF. DNA for the CDR3: TGTGCCAGCAGGCGTGGGACAGGGGGCCCCGGGGAGCTGTTTTTT.

Here the CDR3 DNA reads TGTGCCAGTACCCCTCGGACTAGCTACAATGAGCAGTTCTTC. This gives the protein CASTPRTSYNEQFF. The rearrangement links TRBV19 to TRBJ2-1; 7 nucleotides line up with TRBD2. The germline V gene encodes CDR1 LNHDA and CDR2 SQIVND (reference sequence). Unmatched junction bases numbered 6, after V lost 7 bases and J lost 3 bases. The CDR3 totals 14 residues. Full variable domain (outside the CDR3, taken from reference TRBV19 and TRBJ2-1): DGGITQSPKYLFRKEGQNVTLSCEQNLNHDAMYWYRQDPGQGLRLIYYSQIVNDFQKGDIAEGYSVSREKKESFPLTVTSAQKNPTAFYLCASTPRTSYNEQFFGPGTRLTVL.

V is TRBV29-1 and J is TRBJ2-7; TRBD1 matches at 10 bases. V shed 7 bases, J shed 4 bases, and the junction held 4 bases outside the gene matches. CDR1 and CDR2 (germline): SQVTM, ANQGSEA. The CDR3 has 12 residues. CDR3 nucleotides: TGCAGCGCGTGGACAGGGGGGTACGAGCAGTACTTC. It translates to CSAWTGGYEQYF.

The chain is built from TRBV5-8 and TRBJ1-4; D is uncertain. Germline V gene data show CDR1 as SGHTS and CDR2 as YDEGEE. This CDR3 is built from 12 residues. With 1 base removed from V and 8 bases from J, the gap between germline ends came to 6 bases. This chain's CDR3 is CASSLSKEKLFF. CDR3 nucleotides: TGTGCCAGCAGCTTGTCAAAGGAAAAACTGTTTTTT.

This chain joins TRBV19 and TRBJ1-2; D may be TRBD1 (6 bases). Trimming took off 6 bases at V and 6 bases at J, with 11 bases between the two ends. Germline loops: CDR1 LNHDA, CDR2 SQIVND (reference sequence). The CDR3 loop spans 12 amino acids. For the CDR3, the DNA is TGTGCCAGTAGCCAGAGGGGGAATGGCTACACCTTC. This sequence encodes CASSQRGNGYTF.

The V and J genes are TRBV7-8 and TRBJ2-3, with D possibly matching TRBD1 (5 bases). In germline, CDR1 is SGHVS, CDR2 FQNEAQ. This CDR3 has 14 amino acids. Trimming pared 6 bases from V and 2 bases from J, leaving 12 bases between. The CDR3 sequence is CASSTQGFTDTQYF. CDR3 DNA: TGTGCCAGCAGTACCCAGGGTTTCACAGATACGCAGTATTTT.

The chain links TRBV15 to TRBJ1-6; D gene uncertain. The V gene lost 0 bases and the J gene lost 7 bases, with 10 bases spanning the gap. The CDR3 is 15 residues long. CDR1 is LNHNV, CDR2 YYDKDF, per germline (reference sequence). DNA for the CDR3: TGTGCCACCAGCAGAGAACGGCCGGCCAATTCACCCCTCCACTTT. Its translation is CATSRERPANSPLHF.

CDR3 residues: CASSLTGTVSGELFF. The CDR3 bases are TGTGCCAGCAGTTTAACGGGAACCGTGAGCGGGGAGCTGTTTTTT. The V call is TRBV27, the J call TRBJ2-2; D possibly corresponds to TRBD2 (5 bases). The germline V gene encodes CDR1 MNHEY and CDR2 SMNVEV (reference sequence). V lost 2 bases and J lost 7, with 14 bases in between. The CDR3 consists of 15 residues.

Judged by abundance, this clone is medium-sized. V usage is TRBV28 and J usage is TRBJ1-1; 10 bases line up with TRBD1. The V segment lost 5 bases and the J segment 2 bases; nucleotides outside the gene matches: 8. The CDR3 sequence is 16 residues long. The germline CDR1 and CDR2 sequences are MDHEN and SYDVKM. The CDR3 DNA follows: TGTGCCAGCAGTGGAGCCGGGACAGGGGTAAACACTGAAGCTTTCTTT. It translates to CASSGAGTGVNTEAFF.

The V and J genes are TRBV5-6 and TRBJ1-1; no clear D. Germline V lookup: CDR1 SGHDT, CDR2 YYEEEE. V was pared by 3 bases and J by 5 bases, with 11 bases between. This CDR3 region has 13 residues. DNA for the CDR3: TGTGCCAGCAGCTCGGGTCTAGGGACTGAAGCTTTCTTT. It specifies CASSSGLGTEAFF.

Points on this clone: Other DNA sequences in the same sample also yield this CDR3. The genes are TRBV5-6 and TRBJ2-3; D not certain. The germline gives CDR1 SGHDT, CDR2 YYEEEE. This CDR3 has 13 amino acids. Trimming removed 0 bases at V and 1 base at J, with 3 bases between. Here the CDR3 DNA reads TGTGCCAGCAGCTTGGCCGGCACAGATACGCAGTATTTT. It yields the protein CASSLAGTDTQYF.

The chain employs TRBV19 and TRBJ2-1; 8 positions match TRBD2. The CDR3 is 14 residues long. Germline values: CDR1 LNHDA, CDR2 SQIVND (reference sequence). Germline trimming cut 2 bases from V and 6 bases from J; bases unmatched to any gene: 3. The DNA of the CDR3 is TGTGCCAGTAGTATACGGGAGGGCCCCAATGAGCAGTTCTTC. It yields the protein CASSIREGPNEQFF.

The rearrangement links TRBV10-3 to TRBJ1-1; D is possibly TRBD1 (6 bases). This CDR3 comprises 14 residues. V was shortened by 10 bases and J by 6 bases, with 21 bases between the two germline ends. The V gene's germline CDR1 is ENHRY and CDR2 SYGVKD. CDR3 region: CATKFGGLKPEAFF. The DNA of the CDR3 is TGTGCCACGAAGTTTGGGGGGCTTAAGCCTGAAGCTTTCTTT.

The chain carries TRBV5-1 and TRBJ1-4; tentative D call: TRBD1 (6 bases). Deletions cut 1 base from V and 12 bases from J, with 19 bases between. Germline CDR1 is SGHRS and CDR2 is YFSETQ. The CDR3 has 15 residues. CDR3 DNA: TGCGCCAGCAGCTTGTGGGACCCCGAAGGGGGGGAACTGTTTTTT. It yields the protein CASSLWDPEGGELFF.

The rearrangement links TRBV7-6 to TRBJ2-7; D is possibly TRBD2 (6 bases). Looked up from germline, CDR1 is SGHVS and CDR2 is FNYEAQ. The CDR3 spans 17 residues. With 1 base removed from V and 3 bases from J, the gap between germline ends came to 19 bases. The CDR3 region has the DNA TGTGCCAGCAGCTTAGTTAGTTCCGGGGGATTGTTCTACGAGCAGTACTTC. It encodes CASSLVSSGGLFYEQYF.

The chain couples TRBV5-1 to TRBJ1-5, with TRBD1 matching over 7 bases. V shed 7 bases, J shed 6 bases, and the junction held 16 bases outside the gene matches. Germline CDR1 SGHRS, CDR2 YFSETQ. The CDR3 is 16 amino acids. CDR3 DNA: TGCGCCAGCGTACTATTCACGACAGGGAGGGTTCAGCCCCAGCATTTT. Amino acid sequence: CASVLFTTGRVQPQHF.

The chain is built from TRBV24-1 and TRBJ2-7; 10 bases line up with TRBD1. J lost 3 bases, V lost 2 bases, and 3 bases had no gene match. Germline V gene sequence: CDR1 KGHDR, CDR2 SFDVKD. The CDR3 runs 15 residues. In DNA form, the CDR3 reads TGTGCCACCAGTGATTCCGGGACAGGGGTCTACGAGCAGTACTTC. It specifies CATSDSGTGVYEQYF.

The gene calls are TRBV7-2 and TRBJ1-5, with D perhaps TRBD1 (5 bases). The CDR3 extends over 13 amino acids. The ends were cut back, 4 bases at V and 5 bases at J, with 9 bases in the middle. Germline V CDR1 and CDR2: SGHTA, FQGNSA. CDR3 in DNA: TGTGCCAGCAGCTCCCAGGGAGATCAGCCCCAGCATTTT. It is translated as CASSSQGDQPQHF.

V usage is TRBV6-5 and J usage is TRBJ2-7; TRBD2 agrees at 7 bases. The trim removed 7 bases at V and 3 bases at J, leaving 9 bases unmatched. Germline V gives CDR1 MNHEY, CDR2 SVGAGI. The CDR3 has 14 amino acids. The chain's CDR3 is CASTGDGLGYEQYF. CDR3 DNA: TGTGCCAGCACCGGGGACGGACTAGGCTACGAGCAGTACTTC.

This chain uses TRBV9 with TRBJ1-6, with 7 positions matching TRBD1. Trimming at V came to 0 bases and at J to 10 bases, leaving 4 bases not matched to a gene. This CDR3 region has 14 residues. Germline lookup yields CDR1 SGDLS and CDR2 YYNGEE. CDR3 sequence: CASSVGQGWSPLHF. The CDR3 DNA reads TGTGCCAGCAGCGTAGGACAGGGCTGGTCACCCCTCCACTTT.

This sequence joins TRBV9 and TRBJ1-1; D may be TRBD1 (6 bases). V dropped 0 bases and J dropped 1 base, with 10 bases sitting between them. This CDR3 spans 15 amino acids. Germline-derived CDR1 and CDR2 are SGDLS and YYNGEE. The CDR3 bases are TGTGCCAGCAGCGTAGTCGGACAGAAGAACACTGAAGCTTTCTTT. It is translated as CASSVVGQKNTEAFF.

This chain joins TRBV2 and TRBJ2-1; TRBD1 aligns across 7 bases. The CDR3 is 12 residues long. The germline V gene encodes CDR1 SNHLY and CDR2 FYNNEI. V lost 3 bases and J lost 14; bases outside the gene matches: 7. CDR3 amino acids: CASSDGQVSKFF. The CDR3 DNA reads as TGTGCCAGCAGTGACGGACAGGTCTCGAAGTTCTTC.